This T cell receptor (beta chain) was recorded in a study of T cells after yellow fever vaccination. Regarding the study as a whole: Weaker, the secondary response peaked sooner, at day 5 versus 15.

Germline lookup yields CDR1 SGHNT and CDR2 YYREEE (reference sequence). V lost 1 base and J 6 bases, leaving 13 bases between the germline ends. The CDR3 covers 15 residues. Synthesis of TCR cDNA relied on 5'RACE template switching, which attached a universal primer site and UMIs. TCRdb re-called the 5' RACE reads through MiXCR, storing one row per CDR3 protein. The sample gives nearly 350,000 distinct CDR3 sequences, around 8.1% of which show up once; approximately 15% is in the top ten. A few counts support this clonotype. Its antigen remains unidentified. This sequence was found in a man between 18 and 29 years old who received the YFV17D yellow fever vaccine. This sequence joins TRBV5-4 and TRBJ2-2; possibly TRBD2 for D (6 bases). The sample consisted of PBMCs, taken roughly 47 days after the first yellow fever vaccination. The CDR3 protein is CASSLMQGGSGELFF. The CDR3 DNA reads as TGTGCCAGCAGCTTGATGCAGGGAGGTTCCGGGGAGCTGTTTTTT.